Included here is one T cell receptor (beta chain) sequence, with context. Its antigen is unknown. One base away there is no much larger clone; base qualities are not given. These data are taken from a study of OX40 agonist ivuxolimab in advanced cancers. Describing the broader study: Ivuxolimab was an agonistic, fully human IgG2 monoclonal antibody directed against OX40 (CD134), a costimulatory receptor. Intravenous ivuxolimab was administered to patients every 2 weeks at six dose levels: 0.01, 0.1, 0.3, 1.5, 3 and 10 mg/kg. Among the approximately 54 dose-escalation patients, 19 had hepatocellular carcinoma, about 15 melanoma, 9 renal cell carcinoma and 9 head and neck cancer. In the dose-escalation cohort, 75% to 90% of patients were male, and the mean age was around 60 years with a range of about 20 to 80. Prior anti-PD-1, anti-PD-L1 or anti-CTLA-4 therapy was permitted, and checkpoint inhibitors had been received by around 40% of dose-escalation patients. Partial responses were achieved by three dose-escalation patients, of whom one had hepatocellular carcinoma and two had cutaneous melanoma. Peripheral TCRbeta sequencing was intended to test whether TCR sequence diversity was altered and clonal T-cell expansion was caused by ivuxolimab. The monotherapy dose-escalation portion (N of about 49 patients) of the phase I ivuxolimab trial is reported in the paper. Beyond this particular receptor, the publication reports: At doses from 0.1 to 3.0 mg/kg, clonal expansion was seen in both CD4+ and CD8+ blood T cells between baseline and week 6. Partial responders in the 0.1-3.0 mg/kg groups had among the lowest normalized peripheral clonal expansion, especially among CD8+ T cells. The antigen specificity of the clonally expanded peripheral T cells was not determined. Low levels of normalized T-cell clonal expansion were also seen in some patients who did not respond. On average, CD8+ T cells showed more expanded clones than CD4+ T cells after ivuxolimab.

The CDR3, from cysteine to phenylalanine, totals 15 residues. Here the CDR3 DNA is all that survives: 45 bases in frame from base 1. As encoded in the germline V gene, CDR1 is SNHLY while CDR2 is FYNNEI. V and J are truncated by 2 bases and 7 bases respectively, leaving an intervening sequence of 16 bases. The trial excluded patients who had a history of autoimmune disease or were on systemic immunosuppression. Peripheral blood for TCR sequencing was collected from all dose cohorts at baseline, on cycle 4 day 1, and on cycle 7 day 1. Samples were obtained from an open-label, multicenter, first-in-human phase I dose-escalation trial of ivuxolimab. Adults with locally advanced or metastatic head and neck squamous cell, hepatocellular, melanoma or renal cell carcinoma were enrolled in the trial. Before TCR sequencing, CD4+ T cells and CD8+ T cells from peripheral blood were sorted into separate populations.

For sequencing of the TCRbeta CDR3 region, genomic DNA was extracted from the sorted cells. The immunoSEQ Assay was used to sequence the TCRbeta CDR3 regions. TCRdb limited this immuneACCESS table to in-frame rearrangements with V and J called. A share of clones is missing; checked studies link under half to unresolved V genes, and the rest is unexplained. The sample table lists about 20,000 clones, 86% of them with a count of one. The ten largest clonotypes hold 13% of the sample. The source of this sequence is an adult with an advanced solid tumor such as melanoma, head and neck, liver or kidney cancer. Source: CD4+ or CD8+ T cells sorted from blood, taken in a trial of the OX40 agonist ivuxolimab. The V and J genes are TRBV2 and TRBJ2-3, with a weak D call of TRBD2 (6 bases match). Here is the DNA: TGTGCCAGCAGTGAAAGTTGGGGGGACCTACATACGCAGTATTTT. Its coded protein is CASSESWGDLHTQYF.